The entry below gives a single TCR beta chain sequence along with its context. The source of the blood RNA was unsorted whole blood, and germline DNA was extracted as well. Preoperatively, four milliliters of peripheral blood were collected. The data stem from a study of tumor-infiltrating lymphocytes in primary liver carcinoma. A constant-region primer served to make TCR beta cDNA from about 490 ng total RNA. A slightly modified ARM-PCR protocol with three nested multiplex PCR rounds produced these TCR beta libraries. The first two PCR rounds used TRBV1-TRBV30 forward primers with a C-beta reverse primer, roughly 10 cycles each. TCRdb reprocessed the multiplex PCR reads with MiXCR, giving one entry per CDR3 protein. In the table there are fewer than 400,000 distinct CDR3 sequences, about three fifths of which are singletons. The V segment lost 2 bases and the J segment 1 base; nucleotides outside the gene matches: 24. In germline, CDR1 is SEHNR, CDR2 FQNEAQ (reference sequence). The CDR3 has 24 residues.

The sequence was obtained from a young woman with primary liver carcinoma and hepatitis B virus infection. The J gene is TRBJ2-3, the V gene TRBV7-9; 13 bases align to TRBD2. Sequencing input: peripheral blood. CDR3 DNA: TGTGCCAGCAGCTTACCCGGGACTAGCGGGAAGGGCCCCCCACACACCCCAGGCACAGATACGCAGTATTTT. Residues: CASSLPGTSGKGPPHTPGTDTQYF.